A single sample is the source of the 4 T cell receptor beta chains below, sequenced in a study of TIL therapy for anti-PD-1-resistant metastatic lung cancer. As to time point: pre-treatment sample, taken before nivolumab and TIL therapy. Tumor tissue came from excised metastases, mostly pleural nodules or supraclavicular lymph nodes. The libraries were made with immunoSEQ v3. The table came from immunoSEQ multiplex PCR; TCRdb's copy has only in-frame clones and leaves some out. The data contain about 100,000 clones, about three fifths of them seen just once; the ten biggest clones take up about a tenth. The sample here was tumor tissue, taken at baseline. The receptor source for this set is a person between 25 and 79 years old with non-small cell lung cancer.

The J gene is TRBJ1-4, the V gene TRBV5-1; 8 nucleotides match TRBD1. Trimming took 4 bases from V and 10 from J; bases not matched to a gene: 9. In germline, CDR1 is SGHRS, CDR2 YFSETQ. The CDR3 contains 14 residues. This chain's CDR3 is CASSTTDRVGKLFF. The CDR3 DNA reads as TGCGCCAGCAGCACCACGGACAGGGTTGGAAAACTGTTTTTT.

The J gene is TRBJ1-6, the V gene TRBV7-2; the D is unclear. Germline loops: CDR1 SGHTA, CDR2 FQGNSA. There are 14 residues in the CDR3. The V end lost 7 bases, the J end lost 9 bases, and 16 bases lay between the germline ends. The CDR3 is CASTSGPRSSPLHF. CDR3 bases: TGTGCCAGCACCTCCGGTCCCCGGAGTTCACCCCTCCACTTT.

This rearrangement joins TRBV7-2 to TRBJ2-7, with 10 nucleotides matching TRBD1. The CDR3 covers 18 residues. Trimming cost V 4 bases and J 1 base; bases outside gene matches: 13. Germline loops: CDR1 SGHTA, CDR2 FQGNSA. This chain's CDR3 is CASSWALGTGDFSYEQYF. For the CDR3, the DNA is TGTGCCAGCAGCTGGGCCCTGGGGACAGGGGATTTTTCCTACGAGCAGTACTTC.

This clone was counted a few times. The chain joins TRBV9 to TRBJ2-1; 12 nucleotides align to TRBD2. The junction had 18 bases not matched to a gene; V was cut back by 4 bases and J by 7 bases. The CDR3 length is 19 residues. Germline V CDR1 and CDR2: SGDLS, YYNGEE. CDR3 sequence: CASSLPATTSGRRGNEQFF. The CDR3 DNA follows: TGTGCCAGCAGCCTCCCCGCCACGACTAGCGGGAGAAGGGGGAATGAGCAGTTCTTC.